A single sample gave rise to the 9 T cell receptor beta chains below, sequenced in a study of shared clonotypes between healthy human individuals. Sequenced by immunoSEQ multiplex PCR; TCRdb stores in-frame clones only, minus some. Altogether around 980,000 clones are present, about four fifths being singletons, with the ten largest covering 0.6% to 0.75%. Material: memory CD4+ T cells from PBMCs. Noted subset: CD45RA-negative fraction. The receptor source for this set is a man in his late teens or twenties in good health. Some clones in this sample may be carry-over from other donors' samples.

The CDR3 protein is CARGPAGEQYF. CDR3 sequence (DNA): TGTGCCAGGGGACCCGCGGGCGAGCAGTACTTC. J is TRBJ2-7 and V is TRBV6-1; D may match TRBD1 or TRBD2 (5 bases each). The CDR3 extends over 11 amino acids. Germline V lookup: CDR1 MNHNS, CDR2 SASEGT. V was shortened by 9 bases and J by 6 bases, with 12 bases between the two germline ends.

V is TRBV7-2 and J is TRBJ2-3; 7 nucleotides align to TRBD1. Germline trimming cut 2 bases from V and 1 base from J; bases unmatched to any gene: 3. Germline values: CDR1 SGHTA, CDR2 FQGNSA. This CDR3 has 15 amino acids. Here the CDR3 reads CASSLFGQGTDTQYF. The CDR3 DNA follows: TGTGCCAGCAGCTTATTCGGACAGGGCACAGATACGCAGTATTTT.

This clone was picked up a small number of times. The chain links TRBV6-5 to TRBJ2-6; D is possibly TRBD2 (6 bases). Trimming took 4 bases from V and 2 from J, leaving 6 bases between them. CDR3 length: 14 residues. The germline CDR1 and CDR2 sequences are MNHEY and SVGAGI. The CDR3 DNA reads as TGTGCCAGCAGTTGGGGGGCTGGGGCCAACGTCCTGACTTTC. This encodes CASSWGAGANVLTF.

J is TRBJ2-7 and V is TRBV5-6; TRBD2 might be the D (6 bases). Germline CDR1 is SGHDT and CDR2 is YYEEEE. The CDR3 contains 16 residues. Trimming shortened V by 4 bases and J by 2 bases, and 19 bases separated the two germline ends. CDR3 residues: CASSASAGGIPYEQYF. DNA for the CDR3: TGTGCCAGCAGCGCGAGCGCCGGGGGTATACCCTACGAGCAGTACTTC.

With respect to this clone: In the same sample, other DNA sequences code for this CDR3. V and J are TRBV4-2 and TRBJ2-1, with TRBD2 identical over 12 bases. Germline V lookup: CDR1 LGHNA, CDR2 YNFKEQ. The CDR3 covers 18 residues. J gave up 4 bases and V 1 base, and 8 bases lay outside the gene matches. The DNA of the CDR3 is TGTGCCAGCAGCCAAGTAGGGCTAGCGGGAGGGTCATACAATGAGCAGTTCTTC. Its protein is CASSQVGLAGGSYNEQFF.

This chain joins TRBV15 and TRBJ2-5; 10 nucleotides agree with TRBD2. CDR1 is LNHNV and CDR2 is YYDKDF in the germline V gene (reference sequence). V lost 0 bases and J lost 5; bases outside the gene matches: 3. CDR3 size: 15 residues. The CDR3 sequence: CATSRESSGRETQYF. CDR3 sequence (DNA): TGTGCCACCAGCAGAGAAAGTAGCGGGAGGGAGACCCAGTACTTC.

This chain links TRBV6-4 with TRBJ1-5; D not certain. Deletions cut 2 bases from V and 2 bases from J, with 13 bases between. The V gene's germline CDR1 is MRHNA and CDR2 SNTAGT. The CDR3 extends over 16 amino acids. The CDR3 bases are TGTGCCAGCAGTGACAGGACTAAATGGGGCAATCAGCCCCAGCATTTT. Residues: CASSDRTKWGNQPQHF.

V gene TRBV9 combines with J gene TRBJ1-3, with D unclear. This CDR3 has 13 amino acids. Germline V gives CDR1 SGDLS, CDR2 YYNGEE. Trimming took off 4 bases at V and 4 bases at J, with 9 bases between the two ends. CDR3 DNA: TGTGCCAGCAGCCGTACCGCCGGAAACACCATATATTTT. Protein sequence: CASSRTAGNTIYF.

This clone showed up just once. For the CDR3, the DNA is TGTGCCAGCAGCCCCCTTGCAGGGGGCAACACCGGGGAGCTGTTTTTT. This sequence encodes CASSPLAGGNTGELFF. V gene TRBV11-2 combines with J gene TRBJ2-2; 8 bases line up with TRBD1. V was clipped by 5 bases and J by 2 bases; unmatched bases: 7. The CDR3 runs 16 residues. Germline loops: CDR1 SGHAT, CDR2 FQNNGV.